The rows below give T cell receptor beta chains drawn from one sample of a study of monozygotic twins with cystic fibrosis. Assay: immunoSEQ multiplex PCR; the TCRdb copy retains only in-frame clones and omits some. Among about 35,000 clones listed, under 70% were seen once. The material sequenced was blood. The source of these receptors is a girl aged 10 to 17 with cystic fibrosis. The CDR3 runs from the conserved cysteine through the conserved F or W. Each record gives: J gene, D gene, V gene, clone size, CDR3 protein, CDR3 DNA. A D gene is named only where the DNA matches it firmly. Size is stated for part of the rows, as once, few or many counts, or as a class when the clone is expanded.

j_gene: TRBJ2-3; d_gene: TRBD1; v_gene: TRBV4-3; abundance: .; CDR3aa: CASSPSGTGSTDTQYF; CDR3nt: TGCGCCAGCAGCCCCTCCGGGACAGGGAGCACAGATACGCAGTATTTT
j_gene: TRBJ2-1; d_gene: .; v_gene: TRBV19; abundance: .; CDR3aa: CASARLQSLRRGQSNEQFF; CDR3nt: TGTGCCAGTGCTAGACTTCAGTCTCTTAGGAGGGGGCAGAGCAATGAGCAGTTCTTC
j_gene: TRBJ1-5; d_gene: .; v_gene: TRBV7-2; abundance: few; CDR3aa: CASSLVADQPQHF; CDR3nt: TGTGCCAGCAGCTTAGTGGCCGATCAGCCCCAGCATTTT
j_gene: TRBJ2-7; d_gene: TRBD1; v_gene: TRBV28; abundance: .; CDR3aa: CASSHTGTVAYEQYF; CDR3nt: TGTGCCAGCAGCCATACCGGGACAGTGGCCTACGAGCAGTACTTC
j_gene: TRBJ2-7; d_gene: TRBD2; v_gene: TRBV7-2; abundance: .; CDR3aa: CASSSLAGGPWGEQYF; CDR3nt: TGTGCCAGCAGCTCCCTAGCGGGAGGGCCCTGGGGAGAGCAGTACTTC
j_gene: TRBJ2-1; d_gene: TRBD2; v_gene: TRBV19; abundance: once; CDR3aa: CASSIDPRLAGGRNEQFF; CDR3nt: TGTGCCAGTAGTATAGATCCGCGACTAGCGGGAGGGCGTAATGAGCAGTTCTTC
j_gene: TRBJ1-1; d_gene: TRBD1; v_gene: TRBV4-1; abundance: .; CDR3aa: CASSQGAGGPGTEAFF; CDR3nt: TGCGCCAGCAGCCAAGGTGCAGGGGGCCCGGGAACTGAAGCTTTCTTT
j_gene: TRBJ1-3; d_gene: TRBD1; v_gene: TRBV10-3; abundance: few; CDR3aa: CAISRQGVENTIYF; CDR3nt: TGTGCCATCAGCCGACAGGGGGTTGAAAACACCATATATTTT
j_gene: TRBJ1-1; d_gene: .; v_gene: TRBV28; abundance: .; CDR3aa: CASSSNIEAFF; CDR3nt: TGTGCCAGCAGCTCTAACATTGAAGCTTTCTTT
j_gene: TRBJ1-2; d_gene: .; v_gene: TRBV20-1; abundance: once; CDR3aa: CRADGGYTF; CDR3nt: TGCAGGGCGGACGGTGGCTACACCTTC
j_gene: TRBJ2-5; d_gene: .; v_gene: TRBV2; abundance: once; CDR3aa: CASSADFNRETQYF; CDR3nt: TGTGCCAGCAGTGCGGACTTCAATAGGGAGACCCAGTACTTC
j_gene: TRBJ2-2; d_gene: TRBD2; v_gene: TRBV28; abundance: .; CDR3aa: CASSSALAGVAGELFF; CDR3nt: TGTGCCAGCAGTTCGGCTCTAGCGGGAGTGGCCGGGGAGCTGTTTTTT
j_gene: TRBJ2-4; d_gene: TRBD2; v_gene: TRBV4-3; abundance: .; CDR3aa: CASSQGSGTRGVAKNIQYF; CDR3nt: TGCGCCAGCAGCCAAGGGTCCGGGACTAGGGGAGTAGCCAAAAACATTCAGTACTTC
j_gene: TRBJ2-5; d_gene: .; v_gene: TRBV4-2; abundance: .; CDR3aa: CASSQGGQETQYF; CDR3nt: TGTGCCAGCAGCCAAGGGGGGCAAGAGACCCAGTACTTC
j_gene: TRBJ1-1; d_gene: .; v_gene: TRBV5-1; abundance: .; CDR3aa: CASSVRVGTEAFF; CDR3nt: TGCGCCAGCAGCGTCAGAGTAGGCACTGAAGCTTTCTTT
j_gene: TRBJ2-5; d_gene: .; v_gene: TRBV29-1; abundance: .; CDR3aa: CSVEGRGMETQYF; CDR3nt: TGCAGCGTTGAAGGTAGGGGTATGGAGACCCAGTACTTC
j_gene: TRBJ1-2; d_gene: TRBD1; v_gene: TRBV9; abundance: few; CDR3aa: CASSGQGLGYGYTF; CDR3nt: TGTGCCAGCAGTGGACAGGGGCTCGGCTATGGCTACACCTTC
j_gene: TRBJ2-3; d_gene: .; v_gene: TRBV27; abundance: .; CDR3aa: CASAVLGLDTDTQYF; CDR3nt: TGTGCCAGCGCCGTACTAGGTCTCGACACAGATACGCAGTATTTT
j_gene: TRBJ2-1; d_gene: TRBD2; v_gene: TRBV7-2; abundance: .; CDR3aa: CASSLADLAGVGEQFF; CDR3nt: TGTGCCAGCAGCTTAGCGGATCTAGCGGGAGTTGGTGAGCAGTTCTTC
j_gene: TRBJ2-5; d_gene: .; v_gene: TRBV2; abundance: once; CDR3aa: CASSDGVLSAQYF; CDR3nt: TGTGCCAGCAGTGACGGGGTCCTCTCGGCCCAGTACTTC
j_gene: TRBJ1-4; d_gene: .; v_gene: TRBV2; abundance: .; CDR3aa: CASRTGPRNVNEKLFF; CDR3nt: TGTGCCAGCAGGACGGGACCGAGAAACGTAAATGAAAAACTGTTTTTT
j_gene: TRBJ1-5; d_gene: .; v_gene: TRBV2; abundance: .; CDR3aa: CASSEGFTMNQPQHF; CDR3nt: TGTGCCAGCAGTGAGGGTTTCACGATGAATCAGCCCCAGCATTTT
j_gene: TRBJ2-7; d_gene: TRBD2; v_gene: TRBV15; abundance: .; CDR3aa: CATSPNPDLAASPYEQYF; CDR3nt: TGTGCCACCAGCCCCAATCCCGACCTAGCGGCATCCCCCTACGAGCAGTACTTC
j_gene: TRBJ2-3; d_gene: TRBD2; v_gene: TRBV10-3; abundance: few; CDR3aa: CAIVAGGPGDTQYF; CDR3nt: TGTGCCATCGTAGCGGGAGGGCCGGGAGATACGCAGTATTTT
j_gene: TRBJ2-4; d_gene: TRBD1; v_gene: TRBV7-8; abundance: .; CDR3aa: CASREDRATLAKNIQYF; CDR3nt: TGTGCCAGCAGGGAGGACAGGGCGACACTAGCCAAAAACATTCAGTACTTC
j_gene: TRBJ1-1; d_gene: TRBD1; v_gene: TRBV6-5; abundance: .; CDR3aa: CASSYGQGGGEAFF; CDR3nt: TGTGCCAGCAGTTACGGGCAGGGGGGCGGTGAAGCTTTCTTT
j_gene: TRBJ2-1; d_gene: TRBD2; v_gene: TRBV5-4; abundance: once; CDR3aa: CASSSLAGEVSYNEQFF; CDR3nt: TGTGCCAGCAGCTCACTAGCGGGAGAGGTATCCTACAATGAGCAGTTCTTC
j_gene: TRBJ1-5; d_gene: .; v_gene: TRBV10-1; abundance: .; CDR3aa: CASSESILPPIGKGAASNQPQHF; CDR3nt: TGCGCCAGCAGTGAGTCGATATTACCCCCGATTGGGAAAGGGGCTGCTAGCAATCAGCCCCAGCATTTT
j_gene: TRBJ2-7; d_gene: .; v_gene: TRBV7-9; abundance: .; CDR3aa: CASSSYRVYEQYF; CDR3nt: TGTGCCAGCAGCTCATACAGGGTCTACGAGCAGTACTTC
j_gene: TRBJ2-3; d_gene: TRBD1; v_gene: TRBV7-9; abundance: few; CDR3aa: CASSLRGQGRGTDTQYF; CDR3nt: TGTGCCAGCAGCTTGCGGGGACAGGGTAGGGGGACAGATACGCAGTATTTT
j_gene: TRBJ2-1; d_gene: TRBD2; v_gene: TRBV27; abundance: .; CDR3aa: CASSPGTSGSYNEQFF; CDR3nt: TGTGCCAGCAGCCCCGGGACTAGCGGTTCCTACAATGAGCAGTTCTTC
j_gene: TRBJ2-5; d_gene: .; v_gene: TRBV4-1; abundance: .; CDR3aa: CASSQGTYRETQYF; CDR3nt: TGCGCCAGCAGCCAAGGGACCTACCGGGAGACCCAGTACTTC
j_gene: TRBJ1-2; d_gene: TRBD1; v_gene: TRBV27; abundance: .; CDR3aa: CASSLSQGAANYGYTF; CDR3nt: TGTGCCAGCAGTTTATCGCAGGGGGCGGCTAACTATGGCTACACCTTC
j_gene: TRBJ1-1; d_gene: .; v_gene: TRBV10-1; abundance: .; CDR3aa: CASSDPNTEAFF; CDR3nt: TGCGCCAGCAGTGATCCCAACACTGAAGCTTTCTTT
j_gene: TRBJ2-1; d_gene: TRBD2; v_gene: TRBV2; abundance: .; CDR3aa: CASSRLAGNINEQFF; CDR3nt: TGTGCCAGCAGTCGACTAGCGGGAAATATAAATGAGCAGTTCTTC
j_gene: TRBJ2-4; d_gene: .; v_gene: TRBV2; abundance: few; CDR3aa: CASSSDSGPIF; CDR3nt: TGTGCCAGCAGTTCGGACAGCGGTCCAATCTTC
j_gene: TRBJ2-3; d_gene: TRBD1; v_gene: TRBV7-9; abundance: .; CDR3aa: CASSARGDRGTDTQYF; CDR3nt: TGTGCCAGCAGTGCGAGGGGGGACAGGGGCACAGATACGCAGTATTTT
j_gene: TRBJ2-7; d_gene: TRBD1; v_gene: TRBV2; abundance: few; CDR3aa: CASKQGWSYEQYF; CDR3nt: TGTGCCAGCAAACAGGGGTGGTCCTACGAGCAGTACTTC
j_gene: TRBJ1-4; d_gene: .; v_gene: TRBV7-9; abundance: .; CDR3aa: CASSRQSPATNEKLFF; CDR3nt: TGTGCCAGCAGCCGACAGTCGCCCGCAACTAATGAAAAACTGTTTTTT
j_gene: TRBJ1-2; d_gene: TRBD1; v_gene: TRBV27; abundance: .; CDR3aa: CASSSRRGQSFNYGYTF; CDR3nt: TGTGCCAGCAGTTCTAGACGGGGACAGAGCTTTAACTATGGCTACACCTTC
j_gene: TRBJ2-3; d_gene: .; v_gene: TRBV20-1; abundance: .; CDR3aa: CSASQDTQYF; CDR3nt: TGCAGTGCTAGCCAAGATACGCAGTATTTT
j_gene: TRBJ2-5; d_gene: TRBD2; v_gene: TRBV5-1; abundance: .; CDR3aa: CASSEGLAGARGETQYF; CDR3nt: TGCGCCAGCAGCGAAGGACTAGCGGGAGCCCGGGGGGAGACCCAGTACTTC
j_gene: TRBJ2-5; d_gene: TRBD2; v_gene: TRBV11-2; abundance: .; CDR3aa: CASSSARGKETQYF; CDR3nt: TGTGCCAGCAGCTCCGCGCGGGGGAAAGAGACCCAGTACTTC
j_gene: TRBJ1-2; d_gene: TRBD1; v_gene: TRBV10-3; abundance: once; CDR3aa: CAITRTGDIGYTF; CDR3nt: TGTGCCATCACCAGAACAGGGGATATTGGCTACACCTTC
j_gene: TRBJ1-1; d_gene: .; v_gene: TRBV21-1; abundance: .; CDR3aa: CASSPWGTGGDTEAFF; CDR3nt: TGTGCCAGCAGCCCCTGGGGGACAGGGGGAGATACTGAAGCTTTCTTT
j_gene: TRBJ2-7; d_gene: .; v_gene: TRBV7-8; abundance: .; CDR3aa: CASSLDNRGRTYEQYF; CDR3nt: TGTGCCAGCAGCTTAGATAATCGGGGAAGGACCTACGAGCAGTACTTC
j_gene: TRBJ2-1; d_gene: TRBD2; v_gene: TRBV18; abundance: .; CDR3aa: CASSTLAGARYNEQFF; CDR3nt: TGTGCCAGCTCAACGCTAGCGGGAGCACGCTACAATGAGCAGTTCTTC